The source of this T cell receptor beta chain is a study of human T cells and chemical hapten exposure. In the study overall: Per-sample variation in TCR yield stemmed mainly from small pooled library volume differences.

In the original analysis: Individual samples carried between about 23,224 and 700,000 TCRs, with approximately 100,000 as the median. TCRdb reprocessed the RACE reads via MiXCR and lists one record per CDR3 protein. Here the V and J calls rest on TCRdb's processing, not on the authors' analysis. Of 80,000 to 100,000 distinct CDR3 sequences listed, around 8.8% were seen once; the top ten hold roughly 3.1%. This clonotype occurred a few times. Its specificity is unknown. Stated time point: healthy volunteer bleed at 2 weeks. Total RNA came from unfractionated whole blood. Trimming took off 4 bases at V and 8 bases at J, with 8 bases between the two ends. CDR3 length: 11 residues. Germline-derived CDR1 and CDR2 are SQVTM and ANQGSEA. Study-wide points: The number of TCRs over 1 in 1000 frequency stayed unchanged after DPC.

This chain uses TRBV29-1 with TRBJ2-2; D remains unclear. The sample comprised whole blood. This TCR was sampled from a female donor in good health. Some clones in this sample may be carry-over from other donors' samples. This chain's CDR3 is CSVVVGGELFF. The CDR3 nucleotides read TGCAGCGTTGTGGTGGGGGGGGAGCTGTTTTTT.